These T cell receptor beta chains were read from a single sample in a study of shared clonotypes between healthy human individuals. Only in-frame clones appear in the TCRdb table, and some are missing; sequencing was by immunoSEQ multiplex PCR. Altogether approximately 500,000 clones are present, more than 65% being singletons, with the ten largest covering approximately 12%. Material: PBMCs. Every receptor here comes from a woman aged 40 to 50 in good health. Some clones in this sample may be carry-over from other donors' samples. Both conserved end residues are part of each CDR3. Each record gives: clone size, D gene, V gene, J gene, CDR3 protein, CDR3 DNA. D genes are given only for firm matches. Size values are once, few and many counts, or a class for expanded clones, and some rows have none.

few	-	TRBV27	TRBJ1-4	CASSFHGRKNEKLFF	TGTGCCAGCAGTTTTCACGGGCGTAAGAATGAAAAACTGTTTTTT
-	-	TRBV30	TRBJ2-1	CAWSKGGDEQFF	TGTGCCTGGAGTAAGGGGGGCGATGAGCAGTTCTTC
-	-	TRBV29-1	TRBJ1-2	CSVRTVNYGYTF	TGCAGCGTGAGGACAGTTAACTATGGCTACACCTTC
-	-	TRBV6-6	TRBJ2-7	CASSPRDEQYF	TGTGCCAGCAGTCCCCGCGACGAGCAGTACTTC
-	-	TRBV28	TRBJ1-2	CASSPGRGGYTF	TGTGCCAGCAGTCCCGGGCGGGGAGGCTACACCTTC
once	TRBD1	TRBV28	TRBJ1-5	CASSRTGVNQPQHF	TGTGCCAGCAGTCGGACAGGAGTCAATCAGCCCCAGCATTTT
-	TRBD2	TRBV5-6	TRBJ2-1	CASRPTSGLKYNEQFF	TGTGCCAGCAGGCCGACTAGCGGCCTGAAATACAATGAGCAGTTCTTC
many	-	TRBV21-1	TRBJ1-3	CASSKPRGVGNTIYF	TGTGCCAGCAGCAAACCCCGAGGGGTAGGAAACACCATATATTTT
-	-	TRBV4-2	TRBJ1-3	CASSQGFSGNTIYF	TGTGCCAGCAGCCAAGGATTTTCTGGAAACACCATATATTTT
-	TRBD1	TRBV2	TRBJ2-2	CASSPGTVYSGELFF	TGTGCCAGCAGCCCCGGGACAGTTTATAGCGGGGAGCTGTTTTTT
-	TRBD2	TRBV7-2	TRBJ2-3	CASSLVGTSGSSTDTQYF	TGTGCCAGCAGCTTAGTCGGGACTAGCGGCTCTAGCACAGATACGCAGTATTTT
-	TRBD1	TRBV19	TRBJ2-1	CASSMGGGQGYNEQFF	TGTGCCAGTAGTATGGGCGGGGGACAGGGTTACAATGAGCAGTTCTTC
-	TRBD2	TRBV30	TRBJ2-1	CAWSGGLGNEQFF	TGTGCCTGGAGTGGGGGACTAGGGAATGAGCAGTTCTTC
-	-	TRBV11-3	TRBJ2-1	CASSSSGFYNEQFF	TGTGCCAGCAGCTCCTCAGGGTTCTACAATGAGCAGTTCTTC
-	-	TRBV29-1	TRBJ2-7	CSGGGTWYEQYF	TGCAGCGGAGGGGGGACGTGGTACGAGCAGTACTTC
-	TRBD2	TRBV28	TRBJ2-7	CASTGGTSGRAGKYEQYF	TGTGCCAGCACCGGAGGGACTAGCGGGAGGGCCGGGAAGTACGAGCAGTACTTC
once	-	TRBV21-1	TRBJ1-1	CASSKEPGPNTEAFF	TGTGCCAGCAGCAAAGAACCGGGACCGAACACTGAAGCTTTCTTT
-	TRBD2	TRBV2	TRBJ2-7	CASKPGLADPAYEQYF	TGTGCCAGCAAACCGGGACTAGCGGACCCGGCCTACGAGCAGTACTTC
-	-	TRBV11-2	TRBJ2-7	CASSLGLTYEQYF	TGTGCCAGCAGCTTGGGACTTACCTACGAGCAGTACTTC
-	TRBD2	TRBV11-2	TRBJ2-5	CASSLGIVAGGQETQYF	TGTGCCAGCAGCTTAGGGATAGTGGCGGGGGGCCAAGAGACCCAGTACTTC
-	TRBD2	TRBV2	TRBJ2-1	CASSELAGEQFF	TGTGCCAGCAGTGAACTAGCGGGCGAGCAGTTCTTC
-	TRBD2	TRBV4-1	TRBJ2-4	CASSQTGLGKNIQYF	TGCGCCAGCAGCCAAACTGGACTAGGGAAAAACATTCAGTACTTC